This T cell receptor beta chain is from a study of shared clonotypes between healthy human individuals. The study's findings and limits: Genetic and exposure-history diversity was limited by the few donors.

V gave up 2 bases and J gave up 5 bases; unmatched junction bases: 6. This CDR3 is built from 15 residues. Germline V gene lookup returns CDR1 LNHDA and CDR2 SQIVND (reference sequence). Each subset's genomic DNA was split evenly across several immunoSEQ plates. Sequencing used immunoSEQ multiplex PCR; TCRdb keeps in-frame clones, though not all of them. The table has about 490,000 clones, 65% to 80% seen once; the top ten hold roughly 12%. The study enrolled healthy HIV-negative adults without recent acute infections or vaccinations as donors. The unsorted samples took approximately 98 million PBMCs to get genomic DNA. Comment on this clone: As yet, its antigen is unknown.

The rearrangement uses TRBV19 and TRBJ2-5; 9 bases map to TRBD1. Sequencing was performed on PBMCs. The clonotype originates from a woman aged 40 to 50 in good health. Some clones in this sample may be carry-over from other donors' samples. DNA for the CDR3: TGTGCCAGTAGTATAACACAGGGGGCTGGTGAGACCCAGTACTTC. As protein: CASSITQGAGETQYF.